This T cell receptor beta chain was observed in a study of Ad26.COV2.S vaccination and SARS-CoV-2 variants. The wider study: Intramuscular Ad26.COV2.S at 5x10^10 or 1x10^11 viral particles. The study, taken as a whole, reports: While placebo recipients had lower spike-specific TCR breadth, vaccine recipients had more.

With regard to this clone: No antigen is known for it.

Treatment indicated: roughly 18 received Ad26.COV2.S at low or high dose, single or two shots; roughly 5 received placebo; per-sample allocation not given. At day 63 after the first vaccine or placebo injection, samples were drawn. Sequenced by immunoSEQ multiplex PCR; TCRdb stores in-frame clones only, minus some. The repertoire holds about 320,000 clones, with 85% to 90% as singletons. Germline values: CDR1 LGHNT, CDR2 FRNRAP. V lost 1 base and J 2 bases, leaving 10 bases between the germline ends. The CDR3 is 15 amino acids. This clonotype was sampled from a person aged 18 to 65 who received the Ad26.COV2.S COVID-19 vaccine or a placebo. The material was peripheral blood, obtained in a trial of Ad26.COV2.S vaccine versus placebo. The V gene is TRBV12-5, the J gene TRBJ2-3; the D gene is possibly TRBD2 (6 bases). The CDR3 reads CASGLGGEPTDTQYF. The CDR3, as DNA: TGTGCTAGTGGTTTGGGCGGGGAGCCCACAGATACGCAGTATTTT.